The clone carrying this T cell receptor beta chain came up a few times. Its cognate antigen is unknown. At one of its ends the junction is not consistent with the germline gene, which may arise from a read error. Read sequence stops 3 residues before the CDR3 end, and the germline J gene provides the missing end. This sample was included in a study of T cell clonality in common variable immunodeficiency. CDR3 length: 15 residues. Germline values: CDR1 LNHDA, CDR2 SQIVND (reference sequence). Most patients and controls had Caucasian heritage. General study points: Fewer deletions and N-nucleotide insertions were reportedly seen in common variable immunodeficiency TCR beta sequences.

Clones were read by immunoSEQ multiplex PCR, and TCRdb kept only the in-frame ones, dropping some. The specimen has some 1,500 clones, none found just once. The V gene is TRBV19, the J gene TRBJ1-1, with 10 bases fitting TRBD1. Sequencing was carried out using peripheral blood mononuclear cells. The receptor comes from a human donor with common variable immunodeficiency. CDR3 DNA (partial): TGTGCCAGTAGTACCAGGACAGGGGGGAACGCTGAA. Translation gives CASSTRTGGNAE. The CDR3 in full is CASSTRTGGNAEAFF.